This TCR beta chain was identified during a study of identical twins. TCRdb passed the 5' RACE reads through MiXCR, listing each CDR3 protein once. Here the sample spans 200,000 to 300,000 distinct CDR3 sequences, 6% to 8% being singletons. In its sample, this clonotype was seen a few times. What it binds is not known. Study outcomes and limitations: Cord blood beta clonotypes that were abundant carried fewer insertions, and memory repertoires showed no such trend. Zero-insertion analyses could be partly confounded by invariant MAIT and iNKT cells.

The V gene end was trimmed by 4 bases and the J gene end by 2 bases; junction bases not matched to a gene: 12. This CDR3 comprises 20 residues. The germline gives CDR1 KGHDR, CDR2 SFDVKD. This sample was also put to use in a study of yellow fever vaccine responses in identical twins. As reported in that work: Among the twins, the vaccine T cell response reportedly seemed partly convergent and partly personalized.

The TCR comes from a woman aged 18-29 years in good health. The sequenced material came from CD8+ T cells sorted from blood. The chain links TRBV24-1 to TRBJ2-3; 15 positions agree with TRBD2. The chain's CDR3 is CATSEGTGTSGRRVTDTQYF. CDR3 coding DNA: TGTGCCACCAGTGAGGGGACCGGGACTAGCGGGAGGCGTGTCACAGATACGCAGTATTTT.